The next 27 T cell receptor beta chains were all read from a single sample in a study of T-cell memory formation after mild COVID-19. TCRdb passed the 5' RACE reads through MiXCR, listing each CDR3 protein once. The sample carries some 440,000 distinct CDR3 sequences, approximately 25% recorded once. The specimen was PBMCs or a T cell subset sorted from them (not recorded which). The receptors stem from an adult woman who had mild COVID-19 (a few samples of this study predate the infection). Cell type and time point are not known.

The chain couples TRBV15 to TRBJ2-1, with D possibly being TRBD2 (5 bases). Per germline, CDR1 LNHNV and CDR2 YYDKDF (reference sequence). Trimming took 0 bases from V and 12 from J, leaving 15 bases between them. CDR3 length: 14 residues. The CDR3 spells CATSRDLEGQRQFF. DNA for the CDR3: TGTGCCACCAGCAGAGATTTAGAGGGCCAGCGGCAGTTCTTC.

The V call is TRBV29-1, the J call TRBJ2-7; 9 bases are a match to TRBD2. This CDR3 has 13 residues. The J segment lost 3 bases and the V segment lost 6 bases, leaving 6 bases of the junction unmatched. Germline V gene lookup returns CDR1 SQVTM and CDR2 ANQGSEA. CDR3 residues: CSVYSGSNYEQYF. CDR3 DNA: TGCAGCGTCTATAGCGGGAGTAACTACGAGCAGTACTTC.

V gene TRBV5-6 combines with J gene TRBJ2-1; no definite D call. The CDR3 has 17 amino acids. V lost 6 bases and J lost 0, with 19 bases in between. Germline CDR1 is SGHDT and CDR2 is YYEEEE. CDR3 sequence (DNA): TGTGCCAGCACCCCTGGCAGCCTACCCAGCTCCTACAATGAGCAGTTCTTC. It codes for CASTPGSLPSSYNEQFF.

The CDR3 DNA follows: TGTGCCACCAGCACTGACAGGGGGGGTAATTCACCCCTCCACTTT. This translates into CATSTDRGGNSPLHF. This chain links TRBV15 with TRBJ1-6; 9 nucleotides line up with TRBD1. Trimming took 4 bases from V and 6 from J; bases not matched to a gene: 4. Germline CDR1 and CDR2: LNHNV and YYDKDF (reference sequence). The CDR3 consists of 15 residues. The full variable domain, completed using reference TRBV15 and TRBJ1-6, is DAMVIQNPRYQVTQFGKPVTLSCSQTLNHNVMYWYQQKSSQAPKLLFHYYDKDFNNEADTPDNFQSRRPNTSFCFLDIRSPGLGDTAMYLCATSTDRGGNSPLHFGNGTRLTVT.

The chain links TRBV20-1 to TRBJ1-1; D remains unclear. V dropped 3 bases and J dropped 10 bases, with 12 bases sitting between them. CDR1 and CDR2 from the germline V gene are DFQATT and SNEGSKA (reference sequence). The CDR3 sequence is 11 residues long. The CDR3 sequence is CSARTAPGAFF. CDR3 nucleotides: TGCAGTGCTAGGACGGCCCCGGGAGCTTTCTTT.

This clonotype was seen more than once but under ten times. V usage is TRBV20-1 and J usage is TRBJ2-1; 10 bases map to TRBD2. Germline trimming cut 1 base from V and 10 bases from J; bases unmatched to any gene: 7. Germline V gene sequence: CDR1 DFQATT, CDR2 SNEGSKA (reference sequence). CDR3 length equals 14 residues. CDR3 DNA sequence: TGCAGTGCTAGAGCTAGCGGGGGTATTATCGAGCAGTTCTTC. This sequence encodes CSARASGGIIEQFF.

The J gene is TRBJ1-1, the V gene TRBV6-6, with D hard to call. The CDR3 is made up of 12 amino acids. V was cut by 5 bases and J by 3 bases, with 7 bases left in between. In germline, CDR1 is MNHNY, CDR2 SVGAGI (reference sequence). As DNA, the CDR3 is TGTGCCAGCAGTGTGGAGGACACTGAAGCTTTCTTT. It is translated as CASSVEDTEAFF.

CDR3 coding DNA: TGTGCCAGCTCCGAGAGACAGGTTTACAATGAGCAGTTCTTC. This codes for CASSERQVYNEQFF. This rearrangement joins TRBV2 to TRBJ2-1; tentative D call: TRBD1 (6 bases). CDR1 SNHLY and CDR2 FYNNEI come from the germline V gene. CDR3 length equals 14 residues. V lost 8 bases, J lost 4 bases, and 15 bases lay in between.

This chain connects TRBV30 to TRBJ2-2; 9 bases fit TRBD2. CDR1 is GTSNPN, CDR2 SVGIG, per germline (reference sequence). The CDR3 runs 13 residues. Trimming removed 8 bases from V and 7 bases from J; junction bases left unmatched: 8. CDR3 in DNA: TGTGCCACTGCGGGGGGGCTAGTCGGGGAGCTGTTTTTT. It translates to CATAGGLVGELFF.

In its sample, this clonotype was seen many times. This chain connects TRBV29-1 to TRBJ2-3; D gene uncertain. The CDR3 has 14 residues. Trimming pared 4 bases from V and 2 bases from J, leaving 13 bases between. CDR1 and CDR2 (germline): SQVTM, ANQGSEA. The CDR3, as DNA: TGCAGCGTTGCTTCCAGCGTCCCCACAGATACGCAGTATTTT. This gives the protein CSVASSVPTDTQYF.

The chain couples TRBV4-2 to TRBJ2-3, with 9 bases fitting TRBD1. The CDR3 runs 16 residues. Trimming cost V 1 base and J 5 bases; bases outside gene matches: 7. The germline gives CDR1 LGHNA, CDR2 YNFKEQ. The CDR3 DNA follows: TGTGCCAGCAGCCAAGCTGGGGACAGGGCTCAAGATACGCAGTATTTT. It codes for CASSQAGDRAQDTQYF.

As for this clonotype: The junction departs from germline at one end; a sequencing error may be responsible. The rearrangement uses TRBV29-1 and TRBJ2-2; 10 bases agree with TRBD1. The CDR3 has 14 amino acids. CDR1 SQVTM and CDR2 ANQGSEA come from the germline V gene. The CDR3 region is CIVRTGGSGGELFF. CDR3 bases: TGCATCGTTCGGACAGGGGGTTCCGGCGGGGAGCTGTTTTTT.

The chain combines TRBV14 with TRBJ1-2; D remains ambiguous. The CDR3 is 16 residues long. Trimming stripped 4 bases from V and 3 bases from J, with 18 bases between. Germline V gene lookup returns CDR1 SGHDN and CDR2 FVKESK. Written as DNA, the CDR3 is TGTGCCAGCAGCCGGCAGGTACCTTTACGGGACTATGGCTACACCTTC. Translated, it gives CASSRQVPLRDYGYTF. Variable domain in full (rest from reference TRBV14 and TRBJ1-2): EAGVTQFPSHSVIEKGQTVTLRCDPISGHDNLYWYRRVMGKEIKFLLHFVKESKQDESGMPNNRFLAERTGGTYSTLKVQPAELEDSGVYFCASSRQVPLRDYGYTFGSGTRLTVV.

The J gene is TRBJ2-1, the V gene TRBV7-6; 10 positions match TRBD1. V gave up 5 bases and J gave up 11 bases; unmatched junction bases: 3. CDR1 is SGHVS, CDR2 FNYEAQ, per germline. This CDR3 has 12 amino acids. CDR3 sequence: CASSQGQGQQFF. As DNA, the CDR3 is TGTGCCAGCAGCCAGGGACAGGGGCAGCAGTTCTTC.

The chain recombines TRBV4-1 with TRBJ1-5; 10 nucleotides line up with TRBD1. Germline-derived CDR1 and CDR2 are MGHRA and YSYEKL. The CDR3 contains 16 residues. V shed 0 bases, J shed 7 bases, and the junction held 6 bases outside the gene matches. CDR3 residues: CASSQDRTGGRQPQHF. For the CDR3, the DNA is TGCGCCAGCAGCCAAGATAGGACAGGGGGTAGGCAGCCCCAGCATTTT.

The rearrangement links TRBV10-3 to TRBJ1-1, with D possibly TRBD1 on 6 matching bases. From germline, CDR1 is ENHRY and CDR2 SYGVKD. This CDR3 spans 12 amino acids. V gave up 3 bases and J gave up 7 bases, with 9 bases separating them. The CDR3 spells CAISDTGLEAFF. The DNA of the CDR3 is TGTGCCATCAGTGACACAGGGCTTGAAGCTTTCTTT.

The chain uses TRBV7-3 and TRBJ2-7; no clear D. With 2 bases removed from V and 1 base from J, the gap between germline ends came to 9 bases. Germline CDR1 reads SGHTA; CDR2 reads FQGTGA. The CDR3 runs 14 residues. The CDR3 bases are TGTGCCAGCAGCTTACACGGCTCATCCTACGAGCAGTACTTC. This gives the protein CASSLHGSSYEQYF.

The rearrangement joins TRBV27 to TRBJ2-3; D tentatively reads TRBD1 or TRBD2 (5 bases each). Looked up from germline, CDR1 is MNHEY and CDR2 is SMNVEV (reference sequence). This CDR3 spans 14 amino acids. Trimming took off 4 bases at V and 1 base at J, with 9 bases between the two ends. DNA for the CDR3: TGTGCCAGCAGTTGGGACGGCCGCACAGATACGCAGTATTTT. Encoded protein: CASSWDGRTDTQYF.

As for this clonotype: A much larger clone lies a single base off, so this may be a read error. V is TRBV11-2 and J is TRBJ2-1, with D unclear. With 0 bases removed from V and 0 bases from J, the gap between germline ends came to 6 bases. Germline CDR1 and CDR2: SGHAT and FQNNGV. The CDR3 runs 15 residues. CDR3 sequence (DNA): TGTGCCAGCAGCTTAGACATGAGCTCCTACAATGAGCAGTTCTTC. As protein: CASSLDMSSYNEQFF.

This chain joins TRBV3-1 and TRBJ2-2, with unresolved D. Trimming shortened V by 6 bases and J by 3 bases, and 8 bases separated the two germline ends. CDR1 is LGHDT, CDR2 YNNKEL, per germline (reference sequence). The CDR3 totals 13 residues. CDR3 region: CASRYQDTGELFF. CDR3 DNA: TGTGCCAGCAGGTATCAAGACACCGGGGAGCTGTTTTTT.

The genes are TRBV10-2 and TRBJ1-2; D gene uncertain. CDR1 is WSHSY, CDR2 SAAADI, per germline. This CDR3 region has 12 residues. Deletions cut 0 bases from V and 11 bases from J, with 10 bases between. CDR3 loop: CASSESDGWYTF. CDR3 nucleotides: TGCGCCAGCAGTGAGTCGGACGGCTGGTACACCTTC.

This clonotype was counted only a few times. The V call is TRBV4-3, the J call TRBJ2-3; either TRBD1 or TRBD2 may supply D (5 bases each). The germline gives CDR1 LGHNA, CDR2 YSLEER. The V end was cut by 3 bases, the J end by 1 base, with 8 bases between. The CDR3 has 14 amino acids. For the CDR3, the DNA is TGCGCCAGCAGCCAGGGGACCGGCACAGATACGCAGTATTTT. Residues: CASSQGTGTDTQYF.

CDR3 sequence reads: CASSIDTGELFF. The CDR3 DNA sequence: TGTGCCAGCAGCATCGACACCGGGGAGCTGTTTTTT. The V gene is TRBV5-5, the J gene TRBJ2-2; D is undetermined. Germline lookup yields CDR1 SGHKS and CDR2 YYEKEE (reference sequence). V was cut by 4 bases and J by 3 bases, with 4 bases left in between. The CDR3 contains 12 residues.

The chain is built from TRBV23-1 and TRBJ1-1; D not certain. TRBV23-1 qualifies as an ORF whose function is uncertain. The CDR3 length is 14 residues. The V end was cut by 4 bases, the J end by 6 bases, with 15 bases between. Written as DNA, the CDR3 is TGCGCCAGCAGTCTGAGGGTTGGCCCCCCTGAAGCTTTCTTT. This sequence encodes CASSLRVGPPEAFF.

This clonotype was seen only a few times. The rearrangement links TRBV7-8 to TRBJ2-3; TRBD1 agrees at 9 bases. CDR3 size: 17 residues. Germline CDR1 reads SGHVS; CDR2 reads FQNEAQ. The V and J ends lost 5 bases and 1 base, in that order; junction bases with no gene match: 10. CDR3 region: CASSNPRQGGGTDTQYF. The CDR3 coding sequence is TGTGCCAGCAGCAACCCTCGACAGGGGGGGGGCACAGATACGCAGTATTTT.

The chain couples TRBV5-5 to TRBJ2-3, with no clear D. V was cut by 0 bases and J by 2 bases, with 7 bases left in between. The CDR3 extends over 14 amino acids. Germline-derived CDR1 and CDR2 are SGHKS and YYEKEE (reference sequence). This chain's CDR3 is CASSLEAFTDTQYF. For the CDR3, the DNA is TGTGCCAGCAGCTTGGAGGCTTTCACAGATACGCAGTATTTT.

The chain combines TRBV5-4 with TRBJ2-5; 8 nucleotides match TRBD2. The trim removed 1 base at V and 4 bases at J, leaving 9 bases unmatched. The CDR3 totals 16 residues. CDR1 and CDR2 from the germline V gene are SGHNT and YYREEE (reference sequence). This CDR3 is CASSLLGSGGGETQYF. CDR3 bases: TGTGCCAGCAGCTTGCTAGGCAGCGGGGGAGGAGAGACCCAGTACTTC.